These 27 T cell receptor beta chains originate from one sample sequenced in a study of cytotoxic CD8 clonotypes in ibrutinib-treated CLL. Measured with immunoSEQ multiplex PCR; TCRdb has only the in-frame clones, and not every one. In the table there are tens of thousands of clones, about 86% of which are singletons. The input for sequencing was PBMCs, taken before ibrutinib treatment. The receptors were gathered from a human donor with chronic lymphocytic leukemia.

For the CDR3, the DNA is TGTGCCTGGAGTGTACCGGGGACACTCGAAGCTTTCTTT. Its protein is CAWSVPGTLEAFF. The rearrangement links TRBV30 to TRBJ1-1; maybe TRBD1 (6 bases). In germline, CDR1 is GTSNPN, CDR2 SVGIG (reference sequence). V dropped 0 bases and J dropped 8 bases, with 13 bases sitting between them. The CDR3 contains 13 residues.

J is TRBJ2-2 and V is TRBV10-3, with a tentative D call TRBD1 (6 bases). The CDR3 runs to 14 residues. The germline gives CDR1 ENHRY, CDR2 SYGVKD. The V gene lost 7 bases and the J gene lost 3 bases, with 12 bases spanning the gap. The CDR3 DNA follows: TGTGCCATCAAGGTGGGACAAGACACCGGGGAGCTGTTTTTT. Translation: CAIKVGQDTGELFF.

The chain couples TRBV7-2 to TRBJ1-2; 8 bases line up with TRBD1. Germline V gene data show CDR1 as SGHTA and CDR2 as FQGNSA. With V trimmed by 4 bases and J by 4 bases, 11 bases remained unmatched. The CDR3 runs 16 residues. The DNA for the CDR3 is TGTGCCAGCAGCTGGACTAGCGGACAGGGAGCCTATGGCTACACCTTC. Residues: CASSWTSGQGAYGYTF.

The gene calls are TRBV7-9 and TRBJ1-2, with 7 positions matching TRBD1. CDR1 SEHNR and CDR2 FQNEAQ come from the germline V gene (reference sequence). The CDR3 runs to 15 residues. V was clipped by 0 bases and J by 3 bases; unmatched bases: 4. CDR3 in amino acids: CASSLAGGLDYGYTF. The CDR3 region has the DNA TGTGCCAGCAGCTTAGCAGGGGGCTTGGACTATGGCTACACCTTC.

The chain has TRBV6-1 and TRBJ1-2; D is possibly TRBD1 (6 bases). The CDR3 has 13 residues. Trimming left V 11 bases short and J 4 bases short, with 17 bases between. CDR1 and CDR2 from the germline V gene are MNHNS and SASEGT. This chain's CDR3 is CAGSSRGGYGYTF. The CDR3, as DNA: TGTGCCGGATCGTCCAGGGGAGGCTATGGCTACACCTTC.

The chain uses TRBV28 and TRBJ2-7; 7 nucleotides agree with TRBD1. This CDR3 spans 14 amino acids. V trimming: 7 bases; J trimming: 0 bases; junction bases outside the gene matches: 6. The germline CDR1 and CDR2 sequences are MDHEN and SYDVKM. The CDR3 sequence: CASKGTVSSYEQYF. For the CDR3, the DNA is TGTGCCAGCAAGGGGACAGTGAGCTCCTACGAGCAGTACTTC.

This chain connects TRBV6-5 to TRBJ2-2, with 8 bases identical to TRBD2. Germline CDR1 and CDR2: MNHEY and SVGAGI. The CDR3 runs to 13 residues. Germline trimming cut 8 bases from V and 4 bases from J; bases unmatched to any gene: 3. DNA of the CDR3: TGTGCCAGCCGGGGGGGGATCACCGGGGAGCTGTTTTTT. It translates to CASRGGITGELFF.

The chain has TRBV2 and TRBJ2-7; a possible D gene is TRBD2 (5 bases). Trimming took off 5 bases at V and 1 base at J, with 18 bases between the two ends. Germline V lookup: CDR1 SNHLY, CDR2 FYNNEI. The CDR3 extends over 16 amino acids. In DNA, the CDR3 is TGTGCCAGCAGTCCGGTGCTCGGGGAAGAGTCCTACGAGCAGTACTTC. Protein product: CASSPVLGEESYEQYF.

This clone occurred once. The genes are TRBV19 and TRBJ1-3, with no clear D. CDR1 is LNHDA and CDR2 is SQIVND in the germline V gene (reference sequence). Trimming took off 3 bases at V and 0 bases at J, with 12 bases between the two ends. This CDR3 spans 16 amino acids. The CDR3 nucleotides read TGTGCCAGTAGTATTGGTGTTACCCGCTCTGGAAACACCATATATTTT. Translated: CASSIGVTRSGNTIYF. The full variable domain, rest sourced from reference TRBV19 and TRBJ1-3, is DGGITQSPKYLFRKEGQNVTLSCEQNLNHDAMYWYRQDPGQGLRLIYYSQIVNDFQKGDIAEGYSVSREKKESFPLTVTSAQKNPTAFYLCASSIGVTRSGNTIYFGEGSWLTVV.

The gene calls are TRBV7-9 and TRBJ1-5; D not resolved. The V gene's germline CDR1 is SEHNR and CDR2 FQNEAQ (reference sequence). With 1 base removed from V and 5 bases from J, the gap between germline ends came to 9 bases. The CDR3 length is 14 residues. The CDR3 sequence: CASSLGATDQPQHF. DNA of the CDR3: TGTGCCAGCAGCTTAGGGGCCACCGATCAGCCCCAGCATTTT. The whole variable domain, filled in from reference TRBV7-9 and TRBJ1-5, reads DTGVSQNPRHKITKRGQNVTFRCDPISEHNRLYWYRQTLGQGPEFLTYFQNEAQLEKSRLLSDRFSAERPKGSFSTLEIQRTEQGDSAMYLCASSLGATDQPQHFGDGTRLSIL.

Here the CDR3 DNA reads TGTGCTAGTGGTCCCACAGGGGAGGCCACTGAAGCTTTCTTT. Protein product: CASGPTGEATEAFF. The V gene is TRBV12-5, the J gene TRBJ1-1; 7 bases match TRBD1. Trimming removed 5 bases from V and 4 bases from J; junction bases left unmatched: 7. Per the germline V gene, CDR1 is LGHNT and CDR2 is FRNRAP. This CDR3 comprises 14 residues.

This clone was detected only once. The gene calls are TRBV11-3 and TRBJ1-1; 7 bases align to TRBD1. The germline V gene has CDR1 SGHNT and CDR2 YENEEA. With V trimmed by 5 bases and J by 5 bases, 8 bases remained unmatched. This CDR3 is 14 amino acids long. The CDR3 loop reads CASSATGEGTEAFF. Written as DNA, the CDR3 is TGTGCCAGCAGCGCAACAGGGGAAGGGACTGAAGCTTTCTTT.

This clone occurred once. This chain connects TRBV2 to TRBJ2-1; D possibly uses TRBD1 or TRBD2 (5 bases each). Germline CDR1 and CDR2: SNHLY and FYNNEI. V was pared by 3 bases and J by 6 bases, with 12 bases between. The CDR3 consists of 14 residues. CDR3 DNA: TGTGCCAGCAGTGAGGGACGAGAATTCAATGAGCAGTTCTTC. It is translated as CASSEGREFNEQFF.

The rearrangement joins TRBV4-1 to TRBJ2-7, with 8 positions matching TRBD2. CDR1 is MGHRA and CDR2 is YSYEKL in the germline V gene. The CDR3 is 15 amino acids. With 0 bases clipped from V and 2 bases from J, the junction kept 3 bases outside the gene matches. CDR3 in amino acids: CASSQEAAGAYEQYF. In nucleotides, the CDR3 is TGCGCCAGCAGCCAAGAGGCAGCGGGAGCCTACGAGCAGTACTTC.

As concerns this clone: This sample includes further DNA sequences coding for the same CDR3. This chain connects TRBV6-5 to TRBJ2-2; weak D call: TRBD2 (6 bases). The V gene lost 0 bases and the J gene lost 5 bases, with 13 bases spanning the gap. Germline V lookup: CDR1 MNHEY, CDR2 SVGAGI. The CDR3 covers 16 residues. The CDR3 coding sequence is TGTGCCAGCAGTTACTCGTTAACTAGCAATACCGGGGAGCTGTTTTTT. This encodes CASSYSLTSNTGELFF.

CDR3 sequence reads: CASSQVASGSHEQYF. The CDR3 DNA reads as TGTGCCAGCAGTCAGGTGGCTAGCGGGAGCCACGAGCAGTACTTC. V is TRBV14 and J is TRBJ2-7, with 10 bases fitting TRBD2. The V segment lost 6 bases and the J segment 5 bases; nucleotides outside the gene matches: 10. Germline V gene sequence: CDR1 SGHDN, CDR2 FVKESK. The CDR3 is 15 residues long.

V usage is TRBV5-1 and J usage is TRBJ1-2; unclear D gene. The germline V gene has CDR1 SGHRS and CDR2 YFSETQ. The CDR3 loop spans 13 amino acids. Trimming took off 3 bases at V and 6 bases at J, with 12 bases between the two ends. This chain's CDR3 is CASSWTRTDGYTF. CDR3 in DNA: TGCGCCAGCAGCTGGACCAGGACGGATGGCTACACCTTC.

V and J are TRBV6-5 and TRBJ1-1, with 7 bases that match TRBD1. Trimming cost V 5 bases and J 0 bases; bases outside gene matches: 3. Germline-derived CDR1 and CDR2 are MNHEY and SVGAGI. The CDR3 contains 14 residues. The CDR3 loop is CASSRDSLNTEAFF. CDR3 in DNA: TGTGCCAGCAGTCGGGACAGCCTGAACACTGAAGCTTTCTTT.

The rearrangement uses TRBV7-9 and TRBJ2-2; the D is unclear. The ends were cut back, 0 bases at V and 1 base at J, with 3 bases in the middle. Germline V gene sequence: CDR1 SEHNR, CDR2 FQNEAQ (reference sequence). This CDR3 has 14 residues. The CDR3 spells CASSLAGNTGELFF. CDR3 DNA sequence: TGTGCCAGCAGCTTAGCGGGGAACACCGGGGAGCTGTTTTTT. Supplemented by reference TRBV7-9 and TRBJ2-2, the full variable domain reads DTGVSQNPRHKITKRGQNVTFRCDPISEHNRLYWYRQTLGQGPEFLTYFQNEAQLEKSRLLSDRFSAERPKGSFSTLEIQRTEQGDSAMYLCASSLAGNTGELFFGEGSRLTVL.

The rearrangement joins TRBV4-1 to TRBJ1-1; 9 bases map to TRBD1. The V gene's germline CDR1 is MGHRA and CDR2 YSYEKL. There are 14 residues in the CDR3. Trimming removed 1 base from V and 8 bases from J; junction bases left unmatched: 5. The CDR3: CASSQVSGTGEAFF. The CDR3 coding sequence is TGCGCCAGCAGCCAAGTAAGTGGGACAGGGGAAGCTTTCTTT.

The V and J genes are TRBV19 and TRBJ2-7; 10 bases agree with TRBD2. V shed 6 bases and J 1 base; nucleotides not matched to a gene: 6. The length of the CDR3 is 15 residues. Looked up from germline, CDR1 is LNHDA and CDR2 is SQIVND (reference sequence). This CDR3 is CASRELAGLSYEQYF. The CDR3 bases are TGTGCCAGTAGAGAACTAGCGGGACTATCCTACGAGCAGTACTTC.

This chain uses TRBV28 with TRBJ1-1; TRBD1 might be the D (6 bases). From germline, CDR1 is MDHEN and CDR2 SYDVKM. V was shortened by 4 bases and J by 12 bases, with 12 bases between the two germline ends. The CDR3 runs to 11 residues. CDR3 nucleotides: TGTGCCAGCAGTTACAGGGATTTGACTTTCTTT. Translating it yields CASSYRDLTFF.

V is TRBV29-1 and J is TRBJ2-7, with 9 bases identical to TRBD2. The V gene's germline CDR1 is SQVTM and CDR2 ANQGSEA. V was pared by 6 bases and J by 7 bases, with 13 bases of the junction left unmatched. CDR3 size: 14 residues. CDR3 nucleotides: TGCAGCGTCGGACTTAGCGGGAGTACGGGTGAGCAGTACTTC. Its protein is CSVGLSGSTGEQYF.

This clone came up once. The chain carries TRBV7-2 and TRBJ1-5; the match to TRBD1 covers 9 bases. V shed 4 bases and J 5 bases; nucleotides not matched to a gene: 3. The V gene's germline CDR1 is SGHTA and CDR2 FQGNSA. CDR3 size: 14 residues. This CDR3 reads CASSSTGGYQPQHF. CDR3 nucleotides: TGTGCCAGCAGCTCGACAGGGGGTTATCAGCCCCAGCATTTT.

The chain carries TRBV19 and TRBJ2-4, with 9 bases aligning to TRBD1. There are 16 residues in the CDR3. With V trimmed by 3 bases and J by 1 base, 4 bases remained unmatched. CDR1 is LNHDA, CDR2 SQIVND, per germline (reference sequence). This chain's CDR3 is CASSIGDRVAKNIQYF. For the CDR3, the DNA is TGTGCCAGTAGTATCGGGGACAGGGTCGCCAAAAACATTCAGTACTTC.

The CDR3 coding sequence is TGCGCCAGCAGCAACGGAGGGACGTCTGGAAACACCATATATTTT. Protein product: CASSNGGTSGNTIYF. The chain carries TRBV4-3 and TRBJ1-3; weak D call: TRBD1 (5 bases). The CDR3 runs 15 residues. In germline, CDR1 is LGHNA, CDR2 YSLEER. The V end lost 5 bases, the J end lost 1 base, and 12 bases lay between the germline ends.

This chain connects TRBV9 to TRBJ2-5; TRBD2 matches at 12 bases. This CDR3 is built from 16 residues. CDR1 SGDLS and CDR2 YYNGEE come from the germline V gene. V shed 4 bases and J 4 bases; nucleotides not matched to a gene: 8. Written as DNA, the CDR3 is TGTGCCAGCAGCCCAAGACTAGCGGGAGTAGGAGAGACCCAGTACTTC. Its protein product is CASSPRLAGVGETQYF.